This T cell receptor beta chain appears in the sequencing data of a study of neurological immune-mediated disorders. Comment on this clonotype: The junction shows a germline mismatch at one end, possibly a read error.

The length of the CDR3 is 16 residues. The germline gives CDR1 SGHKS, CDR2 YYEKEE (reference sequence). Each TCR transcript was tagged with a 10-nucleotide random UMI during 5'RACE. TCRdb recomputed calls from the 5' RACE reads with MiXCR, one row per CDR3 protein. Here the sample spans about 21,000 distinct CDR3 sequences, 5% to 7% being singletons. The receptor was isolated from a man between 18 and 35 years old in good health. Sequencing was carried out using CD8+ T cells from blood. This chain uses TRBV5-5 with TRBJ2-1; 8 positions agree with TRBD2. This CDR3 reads CANSFVWVAGIDEQFF. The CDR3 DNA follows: TGTGCCAACAGCTTTGTTTGGGTAGCGGGGATCGATGAGCAGTTCTTC.